This T cell receptor (beta chain) was captured by sequencing in a study of blood T cell repertoires in COVID-19. V gave up 1 base and J gave up 4 bases, with 15 bases separating them. There are 16 residues in the CDR3. Per the germline V gene, CDR1 is SGHAT and CDR2 is FQNNGV. Per the original methods: It was from reference gene primer amplification that nucleated cell counts were estimated. Libraries were prepared by immunoSEQ multiplex PCR; TCRdb keeps only in-frame clonotypes and omits some of them. V and J calls and clone size are given by that table; D and trimming were obtained from the DNA. The data contain some 64,000 clones, approximately 90% of them singletons.

Material: peripheral blood. The receptor was isolated from a man in his 70s with acute or convalescent COVID-19. The genes are TRBV11-2 and TRBJ2-3; D perhaps matches TRBD2 (6 bases). This CDR3 reads CASSLVGGIGSDTQYF. The CDR3 bases are TGTGCCAGCAGCTTAGTGGGCGGGATCGGTTCAGATACGCAGTATTTT.